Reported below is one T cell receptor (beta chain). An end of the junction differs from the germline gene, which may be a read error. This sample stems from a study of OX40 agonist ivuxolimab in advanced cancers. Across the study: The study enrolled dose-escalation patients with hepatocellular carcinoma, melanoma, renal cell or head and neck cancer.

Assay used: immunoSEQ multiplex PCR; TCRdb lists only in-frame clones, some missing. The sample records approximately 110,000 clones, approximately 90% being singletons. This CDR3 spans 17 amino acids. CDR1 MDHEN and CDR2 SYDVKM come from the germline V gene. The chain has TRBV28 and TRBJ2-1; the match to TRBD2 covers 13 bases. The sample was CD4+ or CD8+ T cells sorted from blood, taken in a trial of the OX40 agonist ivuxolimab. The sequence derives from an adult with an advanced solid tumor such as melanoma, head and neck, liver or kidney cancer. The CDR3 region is CASSPTGLAGAYNEQFF. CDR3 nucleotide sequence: TGTGCCAGCAGTCCCACCGGACTAGCGGGAGCCTATAATGAGCAGTTCTTC. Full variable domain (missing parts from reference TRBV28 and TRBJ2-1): DVKVTQSSRYLVKRTGEKVFLECVQDMDHENMFWYRQDPGLGLRLIYFSYDVKMKEKGDIPEGYSVSREKKERFSLILESASTNQTSMYLCASSPTGLAGAYNEQFFGPGTRLTVL.